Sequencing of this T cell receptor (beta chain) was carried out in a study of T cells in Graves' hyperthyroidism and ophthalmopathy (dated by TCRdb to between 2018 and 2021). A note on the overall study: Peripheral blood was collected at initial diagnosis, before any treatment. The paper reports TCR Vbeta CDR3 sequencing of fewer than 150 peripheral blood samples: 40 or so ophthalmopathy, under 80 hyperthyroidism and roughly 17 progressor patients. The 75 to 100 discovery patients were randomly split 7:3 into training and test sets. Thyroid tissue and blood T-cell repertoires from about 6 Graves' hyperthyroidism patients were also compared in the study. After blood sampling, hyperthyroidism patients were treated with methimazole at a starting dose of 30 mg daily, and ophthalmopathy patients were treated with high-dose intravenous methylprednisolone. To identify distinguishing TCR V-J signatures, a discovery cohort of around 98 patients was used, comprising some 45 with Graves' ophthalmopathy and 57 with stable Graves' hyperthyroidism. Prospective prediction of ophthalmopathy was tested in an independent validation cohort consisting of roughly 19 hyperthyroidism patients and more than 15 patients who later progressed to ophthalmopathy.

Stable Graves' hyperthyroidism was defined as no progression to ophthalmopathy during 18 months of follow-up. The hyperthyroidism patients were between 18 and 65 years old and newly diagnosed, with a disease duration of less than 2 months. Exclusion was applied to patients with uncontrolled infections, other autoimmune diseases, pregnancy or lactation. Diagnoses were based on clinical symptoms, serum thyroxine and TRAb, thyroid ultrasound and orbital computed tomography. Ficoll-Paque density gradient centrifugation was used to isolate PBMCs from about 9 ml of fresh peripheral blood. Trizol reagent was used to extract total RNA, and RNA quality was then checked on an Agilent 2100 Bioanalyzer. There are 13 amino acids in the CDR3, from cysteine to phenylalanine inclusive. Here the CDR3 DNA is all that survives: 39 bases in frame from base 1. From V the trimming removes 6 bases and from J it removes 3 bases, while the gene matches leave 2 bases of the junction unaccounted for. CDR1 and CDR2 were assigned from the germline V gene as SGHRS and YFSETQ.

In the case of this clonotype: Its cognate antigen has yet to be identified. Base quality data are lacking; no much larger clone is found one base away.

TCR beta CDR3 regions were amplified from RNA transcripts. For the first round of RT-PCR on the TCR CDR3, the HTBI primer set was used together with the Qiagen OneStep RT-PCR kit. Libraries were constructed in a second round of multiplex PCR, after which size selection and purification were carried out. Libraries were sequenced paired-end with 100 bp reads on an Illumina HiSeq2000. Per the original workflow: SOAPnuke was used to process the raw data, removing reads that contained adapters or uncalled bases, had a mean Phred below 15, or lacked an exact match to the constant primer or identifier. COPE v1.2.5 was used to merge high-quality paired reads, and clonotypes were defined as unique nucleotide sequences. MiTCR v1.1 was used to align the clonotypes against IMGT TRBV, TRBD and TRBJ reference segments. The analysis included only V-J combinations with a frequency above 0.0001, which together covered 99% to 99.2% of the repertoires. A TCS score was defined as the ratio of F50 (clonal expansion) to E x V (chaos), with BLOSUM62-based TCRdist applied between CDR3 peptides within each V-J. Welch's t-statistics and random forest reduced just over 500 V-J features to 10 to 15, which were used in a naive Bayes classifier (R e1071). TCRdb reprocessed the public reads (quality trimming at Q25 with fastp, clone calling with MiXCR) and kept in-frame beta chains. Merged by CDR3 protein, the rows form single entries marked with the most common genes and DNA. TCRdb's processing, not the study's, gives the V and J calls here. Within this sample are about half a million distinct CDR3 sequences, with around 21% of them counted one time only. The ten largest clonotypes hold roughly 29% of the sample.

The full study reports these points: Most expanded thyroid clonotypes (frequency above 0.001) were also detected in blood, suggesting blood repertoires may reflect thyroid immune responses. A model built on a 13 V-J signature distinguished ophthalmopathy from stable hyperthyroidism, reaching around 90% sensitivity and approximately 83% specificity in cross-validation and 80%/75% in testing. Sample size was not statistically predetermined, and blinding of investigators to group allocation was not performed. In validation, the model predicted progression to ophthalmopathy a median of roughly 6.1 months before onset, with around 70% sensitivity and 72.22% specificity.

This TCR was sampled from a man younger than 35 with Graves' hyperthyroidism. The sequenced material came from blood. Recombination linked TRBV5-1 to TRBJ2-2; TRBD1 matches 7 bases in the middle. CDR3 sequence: CASNRGDTGELFF. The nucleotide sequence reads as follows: TGCGCCAGCAACAGGGGAGACACCGGGGAGCTGTTTTTT.